These T cell receptor beta chains were read from a single sample in a study of blood T cell repertoires in COVID-19. TCRdb keeps only in-frame clones here, not all; method: immunoSEQ multiplex PCR. The top ten clones hold around 2.7% of a sample with over 120,000 clones, about four fifths of them seen once. Sequenced: peripheral blood. The receptors stem from a woman older than 75 with acute or convalescent COVID-19. The conserved cysteine and the conserved F or W are not part of the CDR3 here. Rows may omit the clone size; those that give it use once, few, many or a size class.

clone_size: once
v_call: TRBV6-5
j_call: TRBJ1-2
cdr3_aa: ASSWGGDGYT

clone_size: -
v_call: TRBV6-1
j_call: TRBJ1-5
cdr3_aa: ASSELSWGYNQPQH

clone_size: -
v_call: TRBV10-3
j_call: TRBJ1-5
cdr3_aa: AISAGVAGPQH

clone_size: -
v_call: TRBV6-5
j_call: TRBJ1-1
cdr3_aa: ASSRDTDYEAF

clone_size: -
v_call: TRBV19
j_call: TRBJ1-1
cdr3_aa: ASRLGTSSMNTEAF

clone_size: -
v_call: TRBV29-1
j_call: TRBJ1-2
cdr3_aa: SVDVVQLNYGYT

clone_size: few
v_call: TRBV5-5
j_call: TRBJ2-7
cdr3_aa: ASSFGLAWEQY

clone_size: -
v_call: TRBV24-1
j_call: TRBJ2-2
cdr3_aa: ATSDQGQGTTGELF

clone_size: -
v_call: TRBV5-1
j_call: TRBJ1-5
cdr3_aa: ASSLSGSSNQPQH

clone_size: -
v_call: TRBV19
j_call: TRBJ1-1
cdr3_aa: ASSVNNRGTINTEAF

clone_size: few
v_call: TRBV15
j_call: TRBJ1-2
cdr3_aa: ATSRDMSRVDYGYT